This TCR beta chain was profiled in a study of T cell responses to AZD1222 COVID-19 vaccine. Trimming left V 2 bases short and J 3 bases short, with 9 bases between. Germline V gene data show CDR1 as MRHNA and CDR2 as SNTAGT. The CDR3 extends over 14 amino acids. The study, taken as a whole, reports: In a largely white British group with more females than males, clonal diversity was possibly underestimated.

Worth noting for this clone: Its target is unknown.

TCRdb's copy holds only in-frame clones and misses some; the assay was immunoSEQ multiplex PCR. The table lists tens of thousands of clones, just over 85% of them singletons. Specimen: peripheral blood, collected on day 0 of AZD1222 vaccination. The sequence was obtained from an adult in good health. This sequence joins TRBV6-4 and TRBJ2-3; D remains unclear. The CDR3 region has the DNA TGTGCCAGCAGTGACGAGATGGGGACAGATACGCAGTATTTT. Its translation is CASSDEMGTDTQYF.